Listed below are T cell receptor beta chains from one sample, sequenced in a study of blood T cells in healthy people across ages. Using its own MiXCR run on the 5' RACE reads, TCRdb lists one record per CDR3 protein. This sample has nearly 800,000 distinct CDR3 sequences, with around 25% found just once. This same sample was also taken into another study, of T cells of mothers and their children.

The material sequenced was blood. The receptor set was obtained from a boy aged 5-17 years in good health. Both conserved end residues are part of each CDR3. A D gene is named only where the DNA matches it firmly. Clone size is not always given. Where it is, it says once, few, many or a class for expanded clones.

V: TRBV29-1
D: TRBD1
size: -
J: TRBJ2-7
length: 11
CDR3: CSARTGDEQYF
DNA: TGCAGCGCAAGGACAGGGGACGAGCAGTACTTC

V: TRBV5-5
D: TRBD1
size: -
J: TRBJ2-5
length: 12
CDR3: CASSSTGGDQYF
DNA: TGTGCCAGCAGCTCGACAGGGGGGGACCAGTACTTC

V: TRBV20-1
D: -
size: -
J: TRBJ1-3
length: 15
CDR3: CSARGWQTTGNTIYF
DNA: TGCAGTGCTAGAGGATGGCAAACTACTGGAAACACCATATATTTT

V: TRBV29-1
D: TRBD1
size: few
J: TRBJ2-3
length: 12
CDR3: CSVDRGADTQYF
DNA: TGCAGCGTGGACAGGGGAGCAGATACGCAGTATTTT

V: TRBV30
D: TRBD1
size: -
J: TRBJ2-4
length: 12
CDR3: CAYDRAKNIQYF
DNA: TGTGCCTACGACAGGGCGAAAAACATTCAGTACTTC

V: TRBV18
D: TRBD1
size: -
J: TRBJ1-2
length: 14
CDR3: CASSPGQGAEGYTF
DNA: TGTGCCAGCTCACCCGGACAGGGGGCTGAGGGCTACACCTTC

V: TRBV5-7
D: -
size: -
J: TRBJ1-5
length: 16
CDR3: CASSPWTRKSNQPQHF
DNA: TGTGCCAGCAGCCCCTGGACGAGAAAAAGCAATCAGCCCCAGCATTTT

V: TRBV7-9
D: -
size: -
J: TRBJ2-1
length: 12
CDR3: CAWTKAGNEQFF
DNA: TGTGCCTGGACCAAAGCGGGCAATGAGCAGTTCTTC

V: TRBV18
D: -
size: -
J: TRBJ1-1
length: 13
CDR3: CASSMTENTEAFF
DNA: TGTGCCAGCTCTATGACGGAGAACACTGAAGCTTTCTTT

V: TRBV6-2/TRBV6-3
D: -
size: few
J: TRBJ2-6
length: 14
CDR3: CASSVDSGANVLTF
DNA: TGTGCCAGCAGCGTCGACTCTGGGGCCAACGTCCTGACTTTC

V: TRBV4-3
D: -
size: few
J: TRBJ2-2
length: 15
CDR3: CASSQDVLAAGELFF
DNA: TGCGCCAGCAGCCAAGATGTCCTAGCTGCCGGGGAGCTGTTTTTT

V: TRBV6-6
D: -
size: -
J: TRBJ2-7
length: 15
CDR3: CASRNLSGNWDEQYF
DNA: TGTGCCAGTAGGAATCTGAGCGGAAACTGGGACGAGCAGTACTTC

V: TRBV19
D: TRBD2
size: many
J: TRBJ2-7
length: 14
CDR3: CASSPSGGSYEQYF
DNA: TGTGCCAGTAGTCCCAGCGGGGGCTCCTACGAGCAGTACTTC

V: TRBV15
D: -
size: few
J: TRBJ2-7
length: 15
CDR3: CATSSQRTATYEQYF
DNA: TGTGCCACCAGCAGTCAACGGACCGCGACCTACGAGCAGTACTTC

V: TRBV27
D: -
size: -
J: TRBJ2-7
length: 15
CDR3: CASSLSGPYSYEQYF
DNA: TGTGCCAGCAGTTTAAGTGGGCCGTACTCCTACGAGCAGTACTTC

V: TRBV28
D: TRBD1
size: few
J: TRBJ1-2
length: 14
CDR3: CASSPITGGYGYTF
DNA: TGTGCCAGCAGCCCTATCACAGGGGGATATGGCTACACCTTC

V: TRBV9
D: -
size: -
J: TRBJ2-5
length: 14
CDR3: CASSTGGIWETQYF
DNA: TGTGCCAGCAGCACTGGTGGAATCTGGGAGACCCAGTACTTC

V: TRBV5-1
D: TRBD1
size: few
J: TRBJ2-1
length: 15
CDR3: CASSGTGLPPREQFF
DNA: TGCGCCAGCAGCGGGACAGGCCTGCCGCCGCGTGAGCAGTTCTTC

V: TRBV20-1
D: -
size: -
J: TRBJ2-1
length: 14
CDR3: CSAWAGTDDNEQFF
DNA: TGCAGTGCTTGGGCCGGGACGGACGACAATGAGCAGTTCTTC

V: TRBV29-1
D: -
size: -
J: TRBJ2-7
length: 14
CDR3: CSVGPGGGTYEQYF
DNA: TGCAGCGTCGGACCAGGGGGGGGTACCTACGAGCAGTACTTC

V: TRBV15
D: -
size: few
J: TRBJ1-1
length: 16
CDR3: CATSRVLLGADTEAFF
DNA: TGTGCCACCAGCAGAGTTCTCTTGGGCGCGGACACTGAAGCTTTCTTT

V: TRBV20-1
D: TRBD2
size: -
J: TRBJ2-1
length: 15
CDR3: CSARDFRRGGNEQFF
DNA: TGCAGTGCTAGAGATTTTCGCCGGGGGGGAAATGAGCAGTTCTTC

V: TRBV12-5
D: -
size: -
J: TRBJ1-3
length: 12
CDR3: CASGLARNTIYF
DNA: TGTGCTAGTGGTTTGGCGAGAAACACCATATATTTT

V: TRBV13
D: TRBD2
size: -
J: TRBJ2-7
length: 15
CDR3: CASSLVAGGLYEQYF
DNA: TGTGCCAGCAGCTTAGTGGCGGGAGGATTGTACGAGCAGTACTTC

V: TRBV5-4
D: -
size: few
J: TRBJ1-2
length: 13
CDR3: CASGLPSNYGYTF
DNA: TGTGCCAGCGGCTTGCCTTCCAACTATGGCTACACCTTC

V: TRBV20-1
D: -
size: -
J: TRBJ1-4
length: 14
CDR3: CSGVGGGINEKLFF
DNA: TGCAGTGGGGTGGGGGGTGGTATTAATGAAAAACTGTTTTTT

V: TRBV7-9
D: -
size: -
J: TRBJ2-5
length: 15
CDR3: CASSLKGGVEETQYF
DNA: TGTGCCAGCAGCTTAAAAGGGGGGGTCGAAGAGACCCAGTACTTC

V: TRBV7-8
D: -
size: -
J: TRBJ2-7
length: 16
CDR3: CASSLRGAGNSYEQYF
DNA: TGTGCCAGCAGCTTACGAGGCGCGGGGAATTCCTACGAGCAGTACTTC

V: TRBV5-1
D: -
size: few
J: TRBJ1-2
length: 14
CDR3: CASSLASGSGGYTF
DNA: TGCGCCAGCAGCTTGGCCTCGGGAAGCGGCGGCTACACCTTC

V: TRBV5-1
D: -
size: -
J: TRBJ2-3
length: 16
CDR3: CASSLGGDSRMDTQYF
DNA: TGCGCCAGCAGCTTAGGAGGGGACTCCCGTATGGATACGCAGTATTTT

V: TRBV9
D: -
size: few
J: TRBJ2-1
length: 13
CDR3: CASSAPQGDEQFF
DNA: TGTGCCAGCAGCGCTCCACAGGGCGATGAGCAGTTCTTC